The 30 T cell receptor beta chains given below trace back to one sample, sequenced in a study of somatic mutations in cytotoxic T cells in rheumatoid arthritis. Generated by immunoSEQ multiplex PCR, the TCRdb table keeps only in-frame clones and is missing some. The sample contains 10,000 to 11,000 clones, about 90% of which appear only once. Sequenced input: CD8+ T cells sorted from blood. These TCRs come from a woman younger than 30 with rheumatoid arthritis.

V usage is TRBV4-2 and J usage is TRBJ2-3; D is uncertain. The CDR3 has 15 residues. The ends were cut back, 1 base at V and 0 bases at J, with 8 bases in the middle. Per the germline V gene, CDR1 is LGHNA and CDR2 is YNFKEQ. The CDR3 DNA is TGTGCCAGCAGCCAAGTATCCGGGAGCACAGATACGCAGTATTTT. Amino acids: CASSQVSGSTDTQYF.

A single count supports this clone. The V gene is TRBV7-3, the J gene TRBJ2-1; D unclear. Germline assignment: CDR1 SGHTA and CDR2 FQGTGA. V was shortened by 2 bases and J by 5 bases, with 7 bases between the two germline ends. The CDR3 length is 13 residues. Written as DNA, the CDR3 is TGTGCCAGCAGCTTATTTGAGAACAATGAGCAGTTCTTC. It codes for CASSLFENNEQFF.

The genes are TRBV5-1 and TRBJ2-7; 9 bases agree with TRBD1. Germline-derived CDR1 and CDR2 are SGHRS and YFSETQ. The CDR3 is 15 residues long. V was clipped by 0 bases and J by 6 bases; unmatched bases: 7. The CDR3 sequence is CASSLALVTGGEQYF. CDR3 DNA sequence: TGCGCCAGCAGCTTGGCCTTGGTGACAGGGGGCGAGCAGTACTTC.

The chain is built from TRBV5-1 and TRBJ1-1; unclear D gene. This CDR3 has 15 residues. The germline CDR1 and CDR2 sequences are SGHRS and YFSETQ. Trimming stripped 0 bases from V and 0 bases from J, with 9 bases between. DNA for the CDR3: TGCGCCAGCAGCTTGGATTGGCACATGAACACTGAAGCTTTCTTT. This codes for CASSLDWHMNTEAFF. The complete variable domain, with remaining parts taken from reference TRBV5-1 and TRBJ1-1, reads KAGVTQTPRYLIKTRGQQVTLSCSPISGHRSVSWYQQTPGQGLQFLFEYFSETQRNKGNFPGRFSGRQFSNSRSEMNVSTLELGDSALYLCASSLDWHMNTEAFFGQGTRLTVV.

This chain connects TRBV6-5 to TRBJ2-1; D might be TRBD2 (6 bases). The CDR3 is made up of 15 amino acids. V gave up 2 bases and J gave up 8 bases, with 16 bases separating them. The germline V gene has CDR1 MNHEY and CDR2 SVGAGI. CDR3 protein: CASSYATGAIDEQFF. CDR3 coding DNA: TGTGCCAGCAGTTACGCAACGGGAGCGATCGATGAGCAGTTCTTC.

The gene calls are TRBV5-1 and TRBJ2-7; 8 bases line up with TRBD1. This CDR3 contains 14 residues. Trimming cost V 4 bases and J 6 bases; bases outside gene matches: 9. CDR1 SGHRS and CDR2 YFSETQ come from the germline V gene. In DNA form, the CDR3 reads TGCGCCAGCAGCCCCCGGCAGGGGGCCCGCGAGCAGTACTTC. Protein sequence: CASSPRQGAREQYF.

For this clone: Germline and junction disagree at one end, which may indicate a read error. This rearrangement joins TRBV7-7 to TRBJ2-2; 7 nucleotides match TRBD1. The CDR3 consists of 16 residues. Germline CDR1 and CDR2: SSHAT and FNYEAQ (reference sequence). CDR3 loop: CASSSRSGQYTGELFF. CDR3 bases: TGTGCTAGCAGCTCTAGATCGGGACAGTACACCGGGGAGCTGTTTTTT.

This chain connects TRBV29-1 to TRBJ2-5; 7 nucleotides match TRBD2. Germline trimming cut 8 bases from V and 7 bases from J; bases unmatched to any gene: 7. CDR1 and CDR2 (germline): SQVTM, ANQGSEA. The CDR3 has 11 residues. This CDR3 reads CSSWGGGTQYF. The CDR3 nucleotides read TGCAGCTCCTGGGGGGGAGGGACCCAGTACTTC.

To note about this clone: A read error may produce the germline difference seen at one junction end. The rearrangement joins TRBV10-1 to TRBJ1-4; D ambiguous. Per germline, CDR1 WNHNN and CDR2 SYGVQD (reference sequence). This CDR3 is built from 14 residues. CDR3 amino acids: CASSEFVQEEKLFF. Here the CDR3 DNA reads TGCGCCAGCAGCGAGTTCGTCCAGGAAGAAAAACTGTTTTTT.

This clone showed up just once. The rearrangement links TRBV27 to TRBJ2-7; the D is unclear. This CDR3 has 12 residues. Trimming cost V 5 bases and J 3 bases, with 8 bases left between them. CDR1 and CDR2 (germline): MNHEY, SMNVEV (reference sequence). In DNA, the CDR3 is TGTGCCAGCAGTCCCTCCTACTACGAGCAGTACTTC. Its translation is CASSPSYYEQYF.

The chain has TRBV9 and TRBJ2-3; D is unclear. This CDR3 region has 15 residues. The germline V gene encodes CDR1 SGDLS and CDR2 YYNGEE. Trimming pared 6 bases from V and 0 bases from J, leaving 14 bases between. CDR3 in amino acids: CASTSYSSSTDTQYF. The CDR3 DNA follows: TGTGCCAGCACCTCCTACAGCTCTAGCACAGATACGCAGTATTTT.

The V and J genes are TRBV19 and TRBJ1-6; tentative D call: TRBD1 (5 bases). This CDR3 has 13 residues. Looked up from germline, CDR1 is LNHDA and CDR2 is SQIVND (reference sequence). Trimming removed 7 bases from V and 8 bases from J, with 12 bases in between. CDR3: CASTSDSYSPLHF. The CDR3 region has the DNA TGTGCCAGTACCTCAGACAGCTATTCACCCCTCCACTTT.

V is TRBV5-5 and J is TRBJ1-1; TRBD1 agrees at 8 bases. Per germline, CDR1 SGHKS and CDR2 YYEKEE (reference sequence). J was trimmed by 5 bases and V by 4 bases; bases with no gene match: 7. This CDR3 region has 14 residues. The DNA of the CDR3 is TGTGCCAGCAGCCCCGGAACAGGGGGGACTGAAGCTTTCTTT. Its protein is CASSPGTGGTEAFF.

The chain carries TRBV27 and TRBJ1-6; maybe TRBD1 (5 bases). This CDR3 is 13 amino acids long. V lost 9 bases and J lost 6, with 12 bases in between. CDR1 and CDR2 (germline): MNHEY, SMNVEV (reference sequence). The CDR3 protein is CASISGPNSPLHF. The CDR3 DNA reads TGTGCCAGTATATCAGGGCCTAATTCACCCCTCCACTTT.

The V gene is TRBV6-7, the J gene TRBJ2-5; D may be TRBD1 (6 bases). TRBV6-7 is classed as an ORF, of uncertain function. CDR3 length equals 14 residues. V gave up 6 bases and J gave up 1 base, with 12 bases separating them. CDR3 nucleotide sequence: TGTGCCAGCAGCTTCGACAGGTTCCAAGAGACCCAGTACTTC. Translating it yields CASSFDRFQETQYF.

The J gene is TRBJ2-7, the V gene TRBV13; D possibly corresponds to TRBD2 (6 bases). V was pared by 5 bases and J by 2 bases, with 16 bases between. This CDR3 is built from 15 residues. The germline V gene has CDR1 PRHDT and CDR2 FYEKMQ (reference sequence). The CDR3 spells CASSIRDFPPYEQYF. In nucleotides, the CDR3 is TGTGCCAGCAGCATCCGGGACTTCCCCCCCTACGAGCAGTACTTC.

V is TRBV30 and J is TRBJ2-5, with D unresolved. V was cut by 2 bases and J by 2 bases, with 12 bases left in between. The CDR3 extends over 14 amino acids. Per germline, CDR1 GTSNPN and CDR2 SVGIG (reference sequence). The chain's CDR3 is CAWSPFVRQETQYF. The CDR3 DNA is TGTGCCTGGAGTCCCTTTGTGCGGCAAGAGACCCAGTACTTC.

This clone was seen only once. This chain connects TRBV5-1 to TRBJ2-5; 9 nucleotides align to TRBD1. This CDR3 has 18 amino acids. Trimming removed 0 bases from V and 2 bases from J; junction bases left unmatched: 11. The germline V gene has CDR1 SGHRS and CDR2 YFSETQ. CDR3 protein: CASSLVGVDRGTQETQYF. CDR3 bases: TGCGCCAGCAGCTTGGTAGGGGTAGACAGGGGGACACAAGAGACCCAGTACTTC.

This sequence joins TRBV7-8 and TRBJ1-1; 8 bases map to TRBD1. Germline V gives CDR1 SGHVS, CDR2 FQNEAQ. The trim removed 2 bases at V and 5 bases at J, leaving 7 bases unmatched. This CDR3 has 15 amino acids. CDR3 in amino acids: CASSLSTGGWTEAFF. Here the CDR3 DNA reads TGTGCCAGCAGCTTATCAACAGGGGGGTGGACTGAAGCTTTCTTT.

The V and J genes are TRBV7-9 and TRBJ2-2; possible D gene TRBD2, 5 bases. Per germline, CDR1 SEHNR and CDR2 FQNEAQ (reference sequence). The CDR3 length is 16 residues. Deletions cut 1 base from V and 3 bases from J, with 12 bases between. The CDR3 loop reads CASSLGRGSYTGELFF. CDR3 nucleotides: TGTGCCAGCAGCTTAGGTCGAGGGTCCTACACCGGGGAGCTGTTTTTT.

CDR3 amino acids: CASSRRQGPGEKLFF. As DNA, the CDR3 is TGTGCCAGCAGCCGCCGACAGGGGCCGGGGGAAAAACTGTTTTTT. This sequence joins TRBV7-8 and TRBJ1-4; 8 nucleotides match TRBD1. V dropped 5 bases and J dropped 8; count of bases not matched to a gene: 10. Germline assignment: CDR1 SGHVS and CDR2 FQNEAQ. This CDR3 is 15 amino acids long. The full variable domain, in which reference TRBV7-8 and TRBJ1-4 provide the parts outside the CDR3, is GAGVSQSPRYKVAKRGQDVALRCDPISGHVSLFWYQQALGQGPEFLTYFQNEAQLDKSGLPSDRFFAERPEGSVSTLKIQRTQQEDSAVYLCASSRRQGPGEKLFFGSGTQLSVL.

The chain joins TRBV6-1 to TRBJ1-2; D possibly corresponds to TRBD1 (5 bases). The V gene lost 1 base and the J gene lost 5 bases, with 11 bases spanning the gap. This CDR3 is built from 14 residues. In germline, CDR1 is MNHNS, CDR2 SASEGT. DNA for the CDR3: TGTGCCAGCAGTGAAGTGGTGACAGAGTATGGCTACACCTTC. Translating it yields CASSEVVTEYGYTF.

V and J are TRBV13 and TRBJ1-2; a possible D gene is TRBD1 (6 bases). V lost 4 bases to trimming and J lost 0 bases, with 21 bases between them. Germline loops: CDR1 PRHDT, CDR2 FYEKMQ (reference sequence). The CDR3 runs to 18 residues. The chain's CDR3 is CASSWARITGLANYGYTF. CDR3 DNA sequence: TGTGCCAGCAGCTGGGCCCGAATTACAGGGTTAGCTAACTATGGCTACACCTTC.

The chain combines TRBV7-6 with TRBJ2-2; 8 bases fit TRBD2. Germline-derived CDR1 and CDR2 are SGHVS and FNYEAQ. Germline trimming cut 3 bases from V and 6 bases from J; bases unmatched to any gene: 18. The CDR3 has 19 residues. CDR3 in DNA: TGTGCCAGCAGCTTCCGGCGGGGAAGTGAGCGGGGGTCGGCCGGGGAGCTGTTTTTT. It encodes CASSFRRGSERGSAGELFF.

V is TRBV9 and J is TRBJ2-1; D is possibly TRBD2 (5 bases). Between the trimmed V and J ends, which lost 4 bases and 7 bases, there was a span of 15 bases. The CDR3 loop spans 14 amino acids. Germline-derived CDR1 and CDR2 are SGDLS and YYNGEE. The CDR3 nucleotides read TGTGCCAGCAGCCCCAGCCCTAGCAAGAATGAGCAGTTCTTC. Protein product: CASSPSPSKNEQFF.

As for this clone: Sequence at one end of the junction differs from germline and may be a read error. The CDR3 nucleotides are TGTGCCGGCAGCCCCCGCCCCAGCGATCACTACAATGAGCAGTTCTTC. As protein: CAGSPRPSDHYNEQFF. The genes are TRBV7-9 and TRBJ2-1; no definite D call. The V gene's germline CDR1 is SEHNR and CDR2 FQNEAQ (reference sequence). CDR3 length equals 16 residues.

In nucleotides, the CDR3 is TGTGCCAGCAGCTTTAGCGGACCCCCGTTTTACCATGAGCAGTTCTTC. This translates into CASSFSGPPFYHEQFF. The genes are TRBV12-1 and TRBJ2-1; the table's D call, TRBD2, was not checked against the DNA. TRBV12-1 is a known pseudogene. This CDR3 region has 16 residues.

CDR3 DNA: TGTGCCAGCAGCCCTGGAGGGCAGAGCCAAGAGACCCAGTACTTC. Translating gives CASSPGGQSQETQYF. This rearrangement joins TRBV7-6 to TRBJ2-5, with D perhaps TRBD2 (6 bases). Germline CDR1 and CDR2: SGHVS and FNYEAQ. V lost 5 bases and J lost 1, with 14 bases in between. This CDR3 is 15 amino acids long.

The gene calls are TRBV19 and TRBJ1-2; unclear D gene. Germline V gene data show CDR1 as LNHDA and CDR2 as SQIVND (reference sequence). This CDR3 is 14 amino acids long. Trimming left V 6 bases short and J 3 bases short, with 14 bases between. CDR3 bases: TGTGCCAGTAGCCCAACTGCAGGCTACTATGGCTACACCTTC. It encodes CASSPTAGYYGYTF.

The chain links TRBV30 to TRBJ2-6; TRBD2 might be the D (6 bases). The germline V gene has CDR1 GTSNPN and CDR2 SVGIG (reference sequence). This CDR3 region has 16 residues. The V and J ends lost 1 base and 0 bases respectively, with 10 bases between them. The DNA for the CDR3 is TGTGCCTGGAGTGGGGCGGGGAGCTCTGGGGCCAACGTCCTGACTTTC. Residues: CAWSGAGSSGANVLTF.